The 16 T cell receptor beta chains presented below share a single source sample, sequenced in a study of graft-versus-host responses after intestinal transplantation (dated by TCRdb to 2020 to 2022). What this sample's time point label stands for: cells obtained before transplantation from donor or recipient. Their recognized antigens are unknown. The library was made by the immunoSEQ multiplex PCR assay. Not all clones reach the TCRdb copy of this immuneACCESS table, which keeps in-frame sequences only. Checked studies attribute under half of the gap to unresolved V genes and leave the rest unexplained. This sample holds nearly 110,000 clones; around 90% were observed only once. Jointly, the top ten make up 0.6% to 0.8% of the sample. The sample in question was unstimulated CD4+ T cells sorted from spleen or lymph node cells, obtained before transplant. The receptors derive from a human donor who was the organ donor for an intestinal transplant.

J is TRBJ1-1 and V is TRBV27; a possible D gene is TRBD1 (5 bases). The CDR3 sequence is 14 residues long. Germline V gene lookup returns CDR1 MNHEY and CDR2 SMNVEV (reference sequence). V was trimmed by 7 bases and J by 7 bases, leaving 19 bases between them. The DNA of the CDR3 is TGTGCCAGCACTAACGACCCCCCAGGGAATGAAGCTTTCTTT. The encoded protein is CASTNDPPGNEAFF.

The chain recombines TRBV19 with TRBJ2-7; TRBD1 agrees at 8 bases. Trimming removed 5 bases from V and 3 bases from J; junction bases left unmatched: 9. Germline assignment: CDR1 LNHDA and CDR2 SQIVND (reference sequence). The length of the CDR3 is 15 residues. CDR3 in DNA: TGTGCCAGTAGTCAAACCGGGACAGGCGACTACGAGCAGTACTTC. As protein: CASSQTGTGDYEQYF.

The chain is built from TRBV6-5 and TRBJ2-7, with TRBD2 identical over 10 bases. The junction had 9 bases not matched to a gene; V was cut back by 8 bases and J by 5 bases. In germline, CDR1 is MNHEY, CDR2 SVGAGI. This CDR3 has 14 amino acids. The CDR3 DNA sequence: TGTGCCAGCCGCCCTGCTAGCGGGAGCGACGAGCAGTACTTC. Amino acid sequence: CASRPASGSDEQYF.

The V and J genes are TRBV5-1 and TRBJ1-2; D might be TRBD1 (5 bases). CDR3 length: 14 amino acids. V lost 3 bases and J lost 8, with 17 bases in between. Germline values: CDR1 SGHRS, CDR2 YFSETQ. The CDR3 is CASSWDSQGGGYTF. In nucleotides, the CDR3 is TGCGCCAGCAGCTGGGACTCTCAGGGAGGCGGCTACACCTTC.

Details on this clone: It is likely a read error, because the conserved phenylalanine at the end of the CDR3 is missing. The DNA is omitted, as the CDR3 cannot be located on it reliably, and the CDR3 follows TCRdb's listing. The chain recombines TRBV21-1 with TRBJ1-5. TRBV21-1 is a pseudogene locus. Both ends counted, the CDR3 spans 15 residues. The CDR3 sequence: CASSPRPASNQPQHS.

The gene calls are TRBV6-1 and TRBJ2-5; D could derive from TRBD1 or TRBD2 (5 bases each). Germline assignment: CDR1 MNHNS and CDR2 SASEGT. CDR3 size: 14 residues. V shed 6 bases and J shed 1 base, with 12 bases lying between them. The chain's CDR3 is CASRAGTGQETQYF. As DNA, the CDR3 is TGTGCCAGCAGAGCCGGGACGGGCCAAGAGACCCAGTACTTC.

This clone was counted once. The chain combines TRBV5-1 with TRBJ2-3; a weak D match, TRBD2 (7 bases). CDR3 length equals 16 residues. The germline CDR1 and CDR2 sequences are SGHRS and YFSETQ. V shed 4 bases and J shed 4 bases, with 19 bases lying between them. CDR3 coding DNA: TGCGCCAGCAGCCCCCCGGTGGGGGGGGCGTCAGATACGCAGTATTTT. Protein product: CASSPPVGGASDTQYF.

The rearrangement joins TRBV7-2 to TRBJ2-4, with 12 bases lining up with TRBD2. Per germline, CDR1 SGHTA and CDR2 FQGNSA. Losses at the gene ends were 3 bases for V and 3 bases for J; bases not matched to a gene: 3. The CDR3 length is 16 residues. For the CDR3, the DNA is TGTGCCAGCAGCTTGAAACTAGCGGGGGGCAAAAACATTCAGTACTTC. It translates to CASSLKLAGGKNIQYF.

CDR3 region: CASSLGSAGRSEQYF. Written as DNA, the CDR3 is TGCGCCAGCAGCCTGGGGTCAGCGGGAAGGTCCGAGCAGTACTTC. The genes are TRBV5-1 and TRBJ2-7; TRBD2 matches at 7 bases. Germline V gene sequence: CDR1 SGHRS, CDR2 YFSETQ. The length of the CDR3 is 15 residues. V lost 4 bases and J lost 6; bases outside the gene matches: 13.

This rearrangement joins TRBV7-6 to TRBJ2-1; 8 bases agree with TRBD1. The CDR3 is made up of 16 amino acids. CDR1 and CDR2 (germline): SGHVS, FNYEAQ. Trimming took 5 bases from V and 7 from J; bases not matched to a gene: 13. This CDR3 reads CASSLTAGQGWNEQFF. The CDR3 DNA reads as TGTGCCAGCAGCCTAACCGCAGGACAGGGCTGGAATGAGCAGTTCTTC.

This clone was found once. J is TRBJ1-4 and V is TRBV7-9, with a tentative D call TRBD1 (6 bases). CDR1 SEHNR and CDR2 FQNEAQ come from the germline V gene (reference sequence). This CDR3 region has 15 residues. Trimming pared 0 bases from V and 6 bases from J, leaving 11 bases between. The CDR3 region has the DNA TGTGCCAGCAGCTTAGCTTGGACAGATTATGAAAAACTGTTTTTT. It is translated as CASSLAWTDYEKLFF.

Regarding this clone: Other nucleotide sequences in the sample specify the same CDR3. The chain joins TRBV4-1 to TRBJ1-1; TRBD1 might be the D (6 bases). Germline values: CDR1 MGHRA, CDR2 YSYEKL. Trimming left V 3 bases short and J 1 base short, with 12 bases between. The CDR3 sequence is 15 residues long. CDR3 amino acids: CASSQKDRENTEAFF. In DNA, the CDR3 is TGCGCCAGCAGCCAGAAGGACAGAGAGAACACTGAAGCTTTCTTT.

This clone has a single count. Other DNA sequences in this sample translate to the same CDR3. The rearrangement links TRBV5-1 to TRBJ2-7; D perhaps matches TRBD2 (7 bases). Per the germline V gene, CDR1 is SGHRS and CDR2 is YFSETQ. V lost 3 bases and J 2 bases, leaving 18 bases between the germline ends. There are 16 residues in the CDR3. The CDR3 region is CASSWGEGGGTYEQYF. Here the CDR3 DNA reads TGCGCCAGCAGCTGGGGCGAGGGGGGGGGAACCTACGAGCAGTACTTC.

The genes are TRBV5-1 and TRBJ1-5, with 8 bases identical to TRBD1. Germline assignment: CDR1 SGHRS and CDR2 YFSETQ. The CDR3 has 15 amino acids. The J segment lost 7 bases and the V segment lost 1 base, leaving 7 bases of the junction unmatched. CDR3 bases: TGCGCCAGCAGCTTGCGGACAGGGAGTGAACAGCCCCAGCATTTT. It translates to CASSLRTGSEQPQHF.

This CDR3 reads CASSLVGGHGELFF. CDR3 sequence (DNA): TGTGCCAGCAGTTTGGTGGGAGGGCACGGGGAGCTGTTTTTT. The chain couples TRBV28 to TRBJ2-2, with 7 bases aligning to TRBD2. The CDR3 has 14 residues. With 3 bases clipped from V and 7 bases from J, the junction kept 5 bases outside the gene matches. Germline V gene sequence: CDR1 MDHEN, CDR2 SYDVKM.

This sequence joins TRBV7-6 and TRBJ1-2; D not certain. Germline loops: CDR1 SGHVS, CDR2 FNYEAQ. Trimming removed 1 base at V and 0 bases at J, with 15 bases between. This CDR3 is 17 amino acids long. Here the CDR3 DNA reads TGTGCCAGCAGCTTAGGGGCAGGTCCCACCTCTAACTATGGCTACACCTTC. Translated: CASSLGAGPTSNYGYTF.